The rows below give T cell receptor beta chains drawn from one sample of a study of regulatory T cells in long-lasting Graves disease. In TCRdb, the multiplex PCR reads were re-called with MiXCR into one record per CDR3 protein. The data hold 200,000 to 250,000 distinct CDR3 sequences, with approximately 18% observed a single time. This sample also appeared in a second study, on T cells in Graves' hyperthyroidism and ophthalmopathy.

The specimen comprised peripheral blood mononuclear cells (PBMCs), sampled at new diagnosis, from a patient treated with antithyroid drugs. Every receptor here comes from a woman aged 25 to 45 with Graves disease. Both conserved end residues are part of each CDR3. Fields, in order: V gene, J gene, D gene, clone size, CDR3 DNA, CDR3 protein. D genes are given only for firm matches. Only some rows state a clone size, as once, few, many or a class for expanded clones.

V gene: TRBV20-1
J gene: TRBJ2-3
D gene: TRBD2
clone size: many
CDR3 DNA: TGCAGTGCTCATAGCGGGAGGGCTATAGATACGCAGTATTTT
CDR3 protein: CSAHSGRAIDTQYF

V gene: TRBV13
J gene: TRBJ2-3
D gene: TRBD1
clone size: many
CDR3 DNA: TGTGCCAGCAGCCTAATCTGGGCAGGGGGCATTGAAGATACGCAGTATTTT
CDR3 protein: CASSLIWAGGIEDTQYF

V gene: TRBV6-1
J gene: TRBJ1-1
D gene: .
clone size: many
CDR3 DNA: TGTGCCAGCAACTCCAGGAACACTGAAGCTTTCTTT
CDR3 protein: CASNSRNTEAFF

V gene: TRBV18
J gene: TRBJ2-5
D gene: TRBD1
clone size: few
CDR3 DNA: TGTGCCAGCTCAAAGGACAGGGAGGAAGTGACCCAGTACTTC
CDR3 protein: CASSKDREEVTQYF

V gene: TRBV18
J gene: TRBJ2-7
D gene: TRBD2
clone size: many
CDR3 DNA: TGTGCCAGCTCACCACCGGGACTAGGGTACGAGCAGTACTTC
CDR3 protein: CASSPPGLGYEQYF

V gene: TRBV12-3/TRBV12-4
J gene: TRBJ1-2
D gene: .
clone size: many
CDR3 DNA: TGTGCCAGCAGTTTGGCAGCAGTCTATGGCTACACCTTC
CDR3 protein: CASSLAAVYGYTF

V gene: TRBV19
J gene: TRBJ1-1
D gene: .
clone size: many
CDR3 DNA: TGTGCCAGTAGTGGGGCTACGGTCTCTGAAGCTTTCTTT
CDR3 protein: CASSGATVSEAFF

V gene: TRBV2
J gene: TRBJ1-4
D gene: .
clone size: .
CDR3 DNA: TGTGCCAGCACTCCGACCGGGACGGTGAATGAAATGCTGTTTTTT
CDR3 protein: CASTPTGTVNEMLFF

V gene: TRBV28
J gene: TRBJ2-1
D gene: TRBD2
clone size: many
CDR3 DNA: TGTGCCAGCATAGGGGTTAGCGGGGAAGACAATGAGCAGTTCTTC
CDR3 protein: CASIGVSGEDNEQFF

V gene: TRBV7-9
J gene: TRBJ1-1
D gene: .
clone size: few
CDR3 DNA: TGTGCCAGCAGCTTACCTAAGGGCCAGGGTAGTGACACTGAAGCTTTCTTT
CDR3 protein: CASSLPKGQGSDTEAFF

V gene: TRBV11-2
J gene: TRBJ1-1
D gene: .
clone size: many
CDR3 DNA: TGTGCCAGCAGCCAGGGTTCCGATGAAGCTTTCTTT
CDR3 protein: CASSQGSDEAFF

V gene: TRBV10-1
J gene: TRBJ2-1
D gene: TRBD2
clone size: many
CDR3 DNA: TGCGCCAGCAGCGGGGGGGCCCTTCCAGGCAATGAGCAGTTCTTC
CDR3 protein: CASSGGALPGNEQFF

V gene: TRBV7-2
J gene: TRBJ1-5
D gene: .
clone size: many
CDR3 DNA: TGTGCCAGCAGCCCGGCCCCCAATCAGCCCCAGCATTTT
CDR3 protein: CASSPAPNQPQHF

V gene: TRBV20-1
J gene: TRBJ1-5
D gene: .
clone size: many
CDR3 DNA: TGCAGTGCTGCCGAAAATCAGCCCCAGCATTTT
CDR3 protein: CSAAENQPQHF

V gene: TRBV5-5
J gene: TRBJ2-3
D gene: TRBD1
clone size: .
CDR3 DNA: TGTGCCAGCAGCTTGGTAGGACAGGGAGGCACAGATACGCAGTATTTT
CDR3 protein: CASSLVGQGGTDTQYF

V gene: TRBV6-1
J gene: TRBJ2-2
D gene: TRBD1
clone size: .
CDR3 DNA: TGTGCCAGCAACTCGGACAGGGTAACCGGGGAGCTGTTTTTT
CDR3 protein: CASNSDRVTGELFF

V gene: TRBV6-1
J gene: TRBJ1-4
D gene: TRBD1
clone size: many
CDR3 DNA: TGTGCCACGAAGGGTCAGGGGGCAACTAATGAAAAACTGTTTTTT
CDR3 protein: CATKGQGATNEKLFF

V gene: TRBV7-6
J gene: TRBJ2-5
D gene: TRBD2
clone size: many
CDR3 DNA: TGTGCCAGCAGCTTAGATAGGCGGGGGGGATTCCAAGAGACCCAGTACTTC
CDR3 protein: CASSLDRRGGFQETQYF

V gene: TRBV10-3
J gene: TRBJ1-5
D gene: .
clone size: many
CDR3 DNA: TGTGCCATCAGTCCAGCCCCGCCAGGGCCCCAGCATTTT
CDR3 protein: CAISPAPPGPQHF

V gene: TRBV3-1
J gene: TRBJ1-1
D gene: .
clone size: many
CDR3 DNA: TGTGCCAGCAGCCAGGGAACCGGGACGCTCCCTGAAGCTTTCTTT
CDR3 protein: CASSQGTGTLPEAFF

V gene: TRBV15
J gene: TRBJ2-4
D gene: TRBD2
clone size: .
CDR3 DNA: TGTGCCACCAGCAGAGTGAGCGGGGGGAGGACCAAAAACATTCAGTACTTC
CDR3 protein: CATSRVSGGRTKNIQYF

V gene: TRBV9
J gene: TRBJ1-6
D gene: .
clone size: many
CDR3 DNA: TGTGCCAGCAGTTCACGGCAGGATAATTCACCCCTCCACTTT
CDR3 protein: CASSSRQDNSPLHF

V gene: TRBV4-2
J gene: TRBJ2-6
D gene: TRBD1
clone size: few
CDR3 DNA: TGTGCCAGCAGCCAAGACATAATGGGACAGGGTCGCCTCGGGGCCAACGTCCTGACTTTC
CDR3 protein: CASSQDIMGQGRLGANVLTF

V gene: TRBV6-4
J gene: TRBJ2-2
D gene: .
clone size: many
CDR3 DNA: TGTGCCAGCAGTTATACAGGGAACACCGGGGAGCTGTTTTTT
CDR3 protein: CASSYTGNTGELFF

V gene: TRBV14
J gene: TRBJ1-1
D gene: .
clone size: many
CDR3 DNA: TGTGCCAGCAGTTTAAGGAGCACTGAAGCTTTCTTT
CDR3 protein: CASSLRSTEAFF

V gene: TRBV15
J gene: TRBJ1-1
D gene: .
clone size: many
CDR3 DNA: TGTGCCACCAGCAGAGATTTGGGTTTTGACACTGAAGCTTTCTTT
CDR3 protein: CATSRDLGFDTEAFF

V gene: TRBV15
J gene: TRBJ1-5
D gene: .
clone size: .
CDR3 DNA: TGTGCCACCAGCAGACAGGCTAGCAATCAGCCCCAGCATTTT
CDR3 protein: CATSRQASNQPQHF

V gene: TRBV3-1
J gene: TRBJ2-1
D gene: TRBD2
clone size: many
CDR3 DNA: TGTGCCAGCAGCCGCGGGGGGGCCAGGCACAATGAGCAGTTCTTC
CDR3 protein: CASSRGGARHNEQFF

V gene: TRBV5-1
J gene: TRBJ1-3
D gene: .
clone size: few
CDR3 DNA: TGCGCCAGCAGCTTGAGCTCTGGAAACACCATATATTTT
CDR3 protein: CASSLSSGNTIYF

V gene: TRBV7-9
J gene: TRBJ1-4
D gene: .
clone size: many
CDR3 DNA: TGTGCCAGCCGGGGTGAAAATGAAAAACTGTTTTTT
CDR3 protein: CASRGENEKLFF

V gene: TRBV2
J gene: TRBJ1-4
D gene: .
clone size: many
CDR3 DNA: TGTGCCAGCAGCCCGGGACAAGCCTTGGAACTGTTTTTT
CDR3 protein: CASSPGQALELFF

V gene: TRBV19
J gene: TRBJ1-1
D gene: TRBD1
clone size: many
CDR3 DNA: TGTGCCAGTAGGGAACAGGGGCGATTGAACACTGAAGCTTTCTTT
CDR3 protein: CASREQGRLNTEAFF

V gene: TRBV18
J gene: TRBJ2-7
D gene: .
clone size: many
CDR3 DNA: TGTGCCAGCTCACCATTTTCGCAGGGCCCCTACGAGCAGTACTTC
CDR3 protein: CASSPFSQGPYEQYF

V gene: TRBV28
J gene: TRBJ2-5
D gene: TRBD2
clone size: .
CDR3 DNA: TGTGCCAGCCGTCTACCCCCCGGGCGGGGGTGGGGGAAAGAGACCCAGTACTTC
CDR3 protein: CASRLPPGRGWGKETQYF

V gene: TRBV5-5
J gene: TRBJ2-3
D gene: TRBD2
clone size: many
CDR3 DNA: TGTGCCAGCGACCGGCGGGGGGGGAATACGCAGTATTTT
CDR3 protein: CASDRRGGNTQYF

V gene: TRBV5-1
J gene: TRBJ2-5
D gene: TRBD2
clone size: few
CDR3 DNA: TGCGCCAGCAGCACATGGACTAGCGGGAGTCAAGAGACTCAGTACTTC
CDR3 protein: CASSTWTSGSQETQYF

V gene: TRBV7-9
J gene: TRBJ2-5
D gene: .
clone size: many
CDR3 DNA: TGTGCCAGCAGCGGCCGACAGGATCAAGAGACCCAGTACTTC
CDR3 protein: CASSGRQDQETQYF

V gene: TRBV4-1
J gene: TRBJ1-1
D gene: .
clone size: many
CDR3 DNA: TGCGCCAGCAGCCACTCCGCGGCAGGGTTCACTGAAGCTTTCTTT
CDR3 protein: CASSHSAAGFTEAFF

V gene: TRBV6-1
J gene: TRBJ1-1
D gene: .
clone size: many
CDR3 DNA: TGTGCCAGCAGTGAAATTGGGGGGATGAACACTGAAGCTTTCTTT
CDR3 protein: CASSEIGGMNTEAFF

V gene: TRBV7-9
J gene: TRBJ1-6
D gene: .
clone size: many
CDR3 DNA: TGTGCCAGCAGCTTACGACGACAGCACGAAGGGAACCTCCACTTT
CDR3 protein: CASSLRRQHEGNLHF

V gene: TRBV28
J gene: TRBJ2-7
D gene: .
clone size: many
CDR3 DNA: TGTGCCAGCAGTTTGGACAGTGGGTTCGACGAGCAGTACTTC
CDR3 protein: CASSLDSGFDEQYF

V gene: TRBV14
J gene: TRBJ1-1
D gene: .
clone size: many
CDR3 DNA: TGTGCCAGCAGCCAAGATCCAGGGAGCGAAGCTTTCTTT
CDR3 protein: CASSQDPGSEAFF

V gene: TRBV6-5
J gene: TRBJ2-5
D gene: .
clone size: .
CDR3 DNA: TGTGCCAGCAGTTACTCTGTGGGGGCAGGTGAAGAGACCCAGTACTTC
CDR3 protein: CASSYSVGAGEETQYF

V gene: TRBV7-9
J gene: TRBJ2-7
D gene: .
clone size: many
CDR3 DNA: TGTGCCAGCAGCTCCGGAAGCCACGAGCAGTACTTC
CDR3 protein: CASSSGSHEQYF

V gene: TRBV2
J gene: TRBJ1-3
D gene: TRBD1
clone size: many
CDR3 DNA: TGTGCCAGCAGCGGTACAGGGGCTGGAAACACCATATATTTT
CDR3 protein: CASSGTGAGNTIYF

V gene: TRBV6-2/TRBV6-3
J gene: TRBJ2-3
D gene: TRBD2
clone size: few
CDR3 DNA: TGTGCCAGCAGGTCACCGGGACTAGAGGATACGCAGTATTTT
CDR3 protein: CASRSPGLEDTQYF

V gene: TRBV18
J gene: TRBJ2-6
D gene: .
clone size: many
CDR3 DNA: TGTGCCAGCTCACCAGGTTCCCATGGGGCCAACGTCCTGACTTTC
CDR3 protein: CASSPGSHGANVLTF

V gene: TRBV7-2
J gene: TRBJ1-1
D gene: .
clone size: many
CDR3 DNA: TGTGCCAGCAGCCCCTACAGGTTTGGCACTGAAGCTTTCTTT
CDR3 protein: CASSPYRFGTEAFF

V gene: TRBV29-1
J gene: TRBJ2-2
D gene: TRBD2
clone size: many
CDR3 DNA: TGCAGCGTTGGACGGACTAGCGGGACTGCGAACACCGGGGAGCTGTTTTTT
CDR3 protein: CSVGRTSGTANTGELFF

V gene: TRBV28
J gene: TRBJ2-5
D gene: TRBD1
clone size: .
CDR3 DNA: TGTGCCAGCAGTTACAGGGGGTTGCAAGAGACCCAGTACTTC
CDR3 protein: CASSYRGLQETQYF

V gene: TRBV19
J gene: TRBJ2-3
D gene: TRBD2
clone size: few
CDR3 DNA: TGTGCCAGTAGTATCGGCGGGGGGGGGCGGGTGCCAGATACGCAGTATTTT
CDR3 protein: CASSIGGGGRVPDTQYF

V gene: TRBV7-9
J gene: TRBJ1-2
D gene: TRBD1
clone size: few
CDR3 DNA: TGTGCCAGCAGCTTAGAGGGGGCAGGTGGCTACACCTTC
CDR3 protein: CASSLEGAGGYTF

V gene: TRBV20-1
J gene: TRBJ1-5
D gene: .
clone size: .
CDR3 DNA: TGCAGTGCTAGAAAAAACAGCAATCAGCCCCAGCATTTT
CDR3 protein: CSARKNSNQPQHF

V gene: TRBV19
J gene: TRBJ2-7
D gene: TRBD2
clone size: many
CDR3 DNA: TGTGCCAGTAGTCTTGGCGGGAGTCCCTACGAGCAGTACTTC
CDR3 protein: CASSLGGSPYEQYF

V gene: TRBV28
J gene: TRBJ1-4
D gene: TRBD1
clone size: many
CDR3 DNA: TGTGCCAGCAGTGCGGACAGGGGGCGCGTTACTAATGAAAAACTGTTTTTT
CDR3 protein: CASSADRGRVTNEKLFF

V gene: TRBV11-1
J gene: TRBJ2-1
D gene: .
clone size: .
CDR3 DNA: TGTACCAGCAGCTTCCTGGCGGACTGGGGTAAGCAGTTCTTC
CDR3 protein: CTSSFLADWGKQFF

V gene: TRBV18
J gene: TRBJ1-6
D gene: .
clone size: many
CDR3 DNA: TGTGCCAGCCGGAGCGACGGCCTGTACTCACCCCTCCACTTT
CDR3 protein: CASRSDGLYSPLHF

V gene: TRBV27
J gene: TRBJ2-6
D gene: .
clone size: many
CDR3 DNA: TGTGCCAGCAGTTACACATCAAGGGGAGCTGGGGCCAACGTCCTGACTTTC
CDR3 protein: CASSYTSRGAGANVLTF

V gene: TRBV10-2
J gene: TRBJ2-7
D gene: TRBD2
clone size: .
CDR3 DNA: TGCGCCAGCAGTGAGCCCGGGGGGAGCGGGATTTCCTCCTACGAGCAGTACTTC
CDR3 protein: CASSEPGGSGISSYEQYF

V gene: TRBV19
J gene: TRBJ1-2
D gene: .
clone size: .
CDR3 DNA: TGTGCCAGTAGTTTCATAGCTAACTATGGCTACACCTTC
CDR3 protein: CASSFIANYGYTF